This record concerns one T cell receptor beta chain sequence. What it recognizes is unknown. The junction and the germline gene differ at one end; a read error may be behind it. The sample is drawn from a study of blood T cells in healthy people across ages. On the study more broadly: Template switching retrieved approximately one barcoded beta molecule for each two T cells.

CDR1 and CDR2 (germline): SGHDT, YYEEEE. The CDR3 loop spans 16 amino acids. Through a sample-barcoded 5' primer and a J-beta primer mix, a second PCR was run for roughly 6 to 12 cycles. TCRdb recomputed calls from the 5' RACE reads with MiXCR, one row per CDR3 protein. The sample lists 1.5 million to 2 million distinct CDR3 sequences, roughly 49% seen once, with approximately 2.1% in the top ten. General observations from the study: From one million sequenced T cells, diversity estimates were lower bounds. Roughly linear age-related decline in beta diversity appeared, significant by age 40.

The material sequenced was blood. The receptor's source is a woman in her thirties or forties in good health. This chain links TRBV5-6 with TRBJ2-4; D assignment may be TRBD1 or TRBD2 (6 bases each). CDR3 protein: CASSYLEGGAKNIQYF. Here the CDR3 DNA reads TGTGCCAGCAGCTACCTGGAGGGGGGAGCCAAGAACATTCAGTACTTC.